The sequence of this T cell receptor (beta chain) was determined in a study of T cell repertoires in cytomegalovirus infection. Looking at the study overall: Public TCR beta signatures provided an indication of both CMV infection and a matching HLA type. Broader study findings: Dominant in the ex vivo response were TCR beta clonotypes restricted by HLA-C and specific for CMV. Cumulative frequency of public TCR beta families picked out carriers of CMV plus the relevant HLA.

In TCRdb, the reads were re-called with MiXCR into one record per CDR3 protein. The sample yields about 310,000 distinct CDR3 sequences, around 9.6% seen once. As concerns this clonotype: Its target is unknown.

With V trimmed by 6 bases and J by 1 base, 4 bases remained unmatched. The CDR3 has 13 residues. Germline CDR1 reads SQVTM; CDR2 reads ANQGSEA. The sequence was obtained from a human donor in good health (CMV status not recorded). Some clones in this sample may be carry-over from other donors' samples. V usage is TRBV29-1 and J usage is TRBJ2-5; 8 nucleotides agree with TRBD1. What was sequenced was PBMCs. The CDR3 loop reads CSVHRGFQETQYF. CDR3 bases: TGCAGCGTCCACAGGGGGTTCCAAGAGACCCAGTACTTC. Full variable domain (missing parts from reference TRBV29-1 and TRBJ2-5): SAVISQKPSRDICQRGTSLTIQCQVDSQVTMMFWYRQQPGQSLTLIATANQGSEATYESGFVIDKFPISRPNLTFSTLTVSNMSPEDSSIYLCSVHRGFQETQYFGPGTRLLVL.